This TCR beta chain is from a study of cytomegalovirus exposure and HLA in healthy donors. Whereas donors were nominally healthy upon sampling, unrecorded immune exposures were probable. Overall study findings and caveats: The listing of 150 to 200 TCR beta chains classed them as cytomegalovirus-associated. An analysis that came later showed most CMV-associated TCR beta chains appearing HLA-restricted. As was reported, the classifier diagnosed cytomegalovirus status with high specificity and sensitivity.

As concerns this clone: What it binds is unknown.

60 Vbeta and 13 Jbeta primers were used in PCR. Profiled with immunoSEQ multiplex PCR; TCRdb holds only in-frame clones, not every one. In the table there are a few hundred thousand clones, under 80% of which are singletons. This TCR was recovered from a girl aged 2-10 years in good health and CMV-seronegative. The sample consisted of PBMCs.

The CDR3 DNA reads TGTGCCAGCAGCTTAGTCCCCGGTGTGGGCTCTAACTATGGCTACACCTTC. Translated: CASSLVPGVGSNYGYTF. The V and J genes are TRBV11-2 and TRBJ1-2; D not resolved. Trimming cost V 1 base and J 0 bases, with 15 bases left between them. Germline V CDR1 and CDR2: SGHAT, FQNNGV. The CDR3 length is 17 residues.